The 15 T cell receptor beta chains listed next were all sequenced from one sample in a study of neurological immune-mediated disorders. TCRdb called the 5' RACE reads again in MiXCR, with one record for every CDR3 protein. The data show approximately 43,000 distinct CDR3 sequences, with 2% to 3% seen just once and approximately 12% held by the top ten. Input material: PBMCs. The receptors derive from a man younger than 40 with multiple sclerosis.

The sample holds many counts of this clonotype. This chain uses TRBV10-3 with TRBJ1-1; D might be TRBD1 (5 bases). The CDR3 runs to 13 residues. Germline V CDR1 and CDR2: ENHRY, SYGVKD. Trimming pared 0 bases from V and 4 bases from J, leaving 6 bases between. CDR3 bases: TGTGCCATCAGTGAGTCACAGGCCACTGAAGCTTTCTTT. Encoded protein: CAISESQATEAFF.

A note on this clonotype: A read error may be the cause here, since a much bigger clone is one base away. The chain has TRBV7-6 and TRBJ1-5, with D possibly matching TRBD1 (5 bases). Germline lookup yields CDR1 SGHVS and CDR2 FNYEAQ. This CDR3 comprises 14 residues. The DNA of the CDR3 is TGTGCCAGCAGCTTAGATTATCAGGGTCAGCCCCAGAATTTT. It codes for CASSLDYQGQPQNF.

At least ten counts were recorded for this clonotype. The chain is built from TRBV5-1 and TRBJ1-1, with 8 bases identical to TRBD1. Trimming cost V 2 bases and J 5 bases; bases outside gene matches: 5. This CDR3 spans 14 amino acids. Germline V gene lookup returns CDR1 SGHRS and CDR2 YFSETQ. Here the CDR3 reads CASSFKQGATEAFF. DNA of the CDR3: TGCGCCAGCAGCTTTAAGCAGGGGGCAACTGAAGCTTTCTTT.

In this sample, this clonotype turned up many times. The chain recombines TRBV3-1 with TRBJ1-1; D is possibly TRBD1 (6 bases). Trimming shortened V by 7 bases and J by 2 bases, and 11 bases separated the two germline ends. This CDR3 is built from 13 residues. Germline assignment: CDR1 LGHDT and CDR2 YNNKEL (reference sequence). The CDR3 region has the DNA TGTGCCAGCACCTTACAGGGTAACACTGAAGCTTTCTTT. This encodes CASTLQGNTEAFF.

This clonotype was seen many times. V gene TRBV7-6 combines with J gene TRBJ1-1; 9 nucleotides align to TRBD1. CDR1 and CDR2 (germline): SGHVS, FNYEAQ. CDR3 size: 17 residues. V shed 4 bases, J shed 0 bases, and the junction held 9 bases outside the gene matches. The CDR3 nucleotides are TGTGCCAGCAGCTCCCGGACAGGGGCCATCATGAACACTGAAGCTTTCTTT. It specifies CASSSRTGAIMNTEAFF.

This clonotype appeared many times. The chain employs TRBV11-3 and TRBJ2-3, with TRBD1 identical over 12 bases. The CDR3 is 16 residues long. V gave up 5 bases and J gave up 7 bases; unmatched junction bases: 10. Per germline, CDR1 SGHNT and CDR2 YENEEA. The CDR3 here is CASSQSGTGGLHTQYF. The DNA of the CDR3 is TGTGCCAGCAGCCAATCCGGGACAGGGGGCCTCCATACGCAGTATTTT. Using reference TRBV11-3 and TRBJ2-3 for the parts outside the CDR3, the full variable domain is EAGVVQSPRYKIIEKKQPVAFWCNPISGHNTLYWYLQNLGQGPELLIRYENEEAVDDSQLPKDRFSAERLKGVDSTLKIQPAELGDSAVYLCASSQSGTGGLHTQYFGPGTRLTVL.

This clonotype was observed many times. V usage is TRBV5-1 and J usage is TRBJ1-1; D is unresolved. The germline gives CDR1 SGHRS, CDR2 YFSETQ. CDR3 length: 16 residues. Trimming pared 0 bases from V and 0 bases from J, leaving 12 bases between. The CDR3 protein is CASSLGLSQMNTEAFF. In DNA, the CDR3 is TGCGCCAGCAGCTTGGGATTATCACAAATGAACACTGAAGCTTTCTTT.

This clonotype has ten or more counts. The chain has TRBV11-2 and TRBJ2-5; possible D gene TRBD1, 6 bases. The ends were cut back, 5 bases at V and 8 bases at J, with 18 bases in the middle. The CDR3 is 14 residues long. Per germline, CDR1 SGHAT and CDR2 FQNNGV. The CDR3 sequence: CASSPGTSLTTQYF. CDR3 nucleotides: TGTGCCAGCAGCCCTGGGACATCCCTCACCACCCAGTACTTC.

Ten or more counts support this clonotype. The chain couples TRBV20-1 to TRBJ1-1; TRBD1 agrees at 9 bases. CDR3 length: 17 amino acids. Per germline, CDR1 DFQATT and CDR2 SNEGSKA (reference sequence). With V trimmed by 2 bases and J by 1 base, 11 bases remained unmatched. CDR3 residues: CSARPGGTGTWNTEAFF. The CDR3 DNA reads TGCAGTGCTAGACCTGGCGGGACAGGGACGTGGAACACTGAAGCTTTCTTT.

In its sample, this clonotype was seen many times. The genes are TRBV5-5 and TRBJ1-4; D is uncertain. Trimming removed 3 bases at V and 5 bases at J, with 5 bases between. CDR1 SGHKS and CDR2 YYEKEE come from the germline V gene (reference sequence). The CDR3 totals 12 residues. CDR3 bases: TGTGCCAGCAGCTACACAAATGAAAAACTGTTTTTT. Its translation is CASSYTNEKLFF.

This clonotype occurred many times. The V call is TRBV7-2, the J call TRBJ2-7, with unresolved D. Germline V gene lookup returns CDR1 SGHTA and CDR2 FQGNSA. There are 15 residues in the CDR3. V lost 5 bases, J lost 5 bases, and 19 bases lay in between. The chain's CDR3 is CASSPYRWVEDEQYF. DNA for the CDR3: TGTGCCAGCAGCCCGTATCGATGGGTGGAAGACGAGCAGTACTTC. The full variable domain, with the rest looked up from reference TRBV7-2 and TRBJ2-7, is GAGVSQSPSNKVTEKGKDVELRCDPISGHTALYWYRQSLGQGLEFLIYFQGNSAPDKSGLPSDRFSAERTGGSVSTLTIQRTQQEDSAVYLCASSPYRWVEDEQYFGPGTRLTVT.

This clonotype was seen at least ten times. V usage is TRBV5-6 and J usage is TRBJ2-1, with 10 bases identical to TRBD1. This CDR3 region has 13 residues. V lost 0 bases to trimming and J lost 9 bases; unmatched junction nucleotides: 0. The germline CDR1 and CDR2 sequences are SGHDT and YYEEEE. In DNA, the CDR3 is TGTGCCAGCAGCTTGGGGACAGGGGGTGAGCAGTTCTTC. Protein product: CASSLGTGGEQFF.

This clonotype was detected ten times or more. The chain links TRBV11-2 to TRBJ2-5; 7 positions agree with TRBD2. This CDR3 region has 15 residues. J gave up 3 bases and V 2 bases, and 6 bases lay outside the gene matches. Germline V gene sequence: CDR1 SGHAT, CDR2 FQNNGV. The DNA of the CDR3 is TGTGCCAGCAGCTTACTAGGACTAGAGAAAGAGACCCAGTACTTC. It translates to CASSLLGLEKETQYF.

This clonotype has at least ten counts. The V gene is TRBV20-1, the J gene TRBJ1-2, with TRBD1 identical over 7 bases. The CDR3 runs to 17 residues. Germline V gene lookup returns CDR1 DFQATT and CDR2 SNEGSKA (reference sequence). The V segment lost 6 bases and the J segment 2 bases; nucleotides outside the gene matches: 18. CDR3 bases: TGCAGTGCCGGGGGGAGGGTGGCCGACAGGGCCAACTATGGCTACACCTTC. Translating gives CSAGGRVADRANYGYTF.

This clonotype was seen ten or more times. The gene calls are TRBV9 and TRBJ2-1; 9 nucleotides match TRBD1. This CDR3 is 15 amino acids long. Germline V gene sequence: CDR1 SGDLS, CDR2 YYNGEE. V trimming: 2 bases; J trimming: 10 bases; junction bases outside the gene matches: 10. CDR3 sequence reads: CASSVSRDRVREQFF. CDR3 nucleotide sequence: TGTGCCAGCAGCGTGAGCCGGGACAGGGTACGCGAGCAGTTCTTC.